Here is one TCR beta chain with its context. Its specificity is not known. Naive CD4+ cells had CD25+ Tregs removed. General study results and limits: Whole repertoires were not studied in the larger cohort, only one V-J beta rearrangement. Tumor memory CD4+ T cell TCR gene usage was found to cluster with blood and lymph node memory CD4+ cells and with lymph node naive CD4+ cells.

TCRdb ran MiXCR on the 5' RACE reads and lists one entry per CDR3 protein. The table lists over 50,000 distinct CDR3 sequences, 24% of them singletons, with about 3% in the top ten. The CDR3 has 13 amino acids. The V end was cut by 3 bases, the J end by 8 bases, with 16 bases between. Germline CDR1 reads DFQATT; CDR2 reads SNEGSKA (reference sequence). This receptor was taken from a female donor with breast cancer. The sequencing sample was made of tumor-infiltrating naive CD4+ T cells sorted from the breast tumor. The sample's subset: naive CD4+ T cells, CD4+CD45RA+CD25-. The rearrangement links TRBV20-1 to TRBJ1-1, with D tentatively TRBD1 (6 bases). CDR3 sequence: CSASGGPIPEAFF. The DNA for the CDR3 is TGCAGTGCTAGCGGGGGGCCCATCCCCGAAGCTTTCTTT.